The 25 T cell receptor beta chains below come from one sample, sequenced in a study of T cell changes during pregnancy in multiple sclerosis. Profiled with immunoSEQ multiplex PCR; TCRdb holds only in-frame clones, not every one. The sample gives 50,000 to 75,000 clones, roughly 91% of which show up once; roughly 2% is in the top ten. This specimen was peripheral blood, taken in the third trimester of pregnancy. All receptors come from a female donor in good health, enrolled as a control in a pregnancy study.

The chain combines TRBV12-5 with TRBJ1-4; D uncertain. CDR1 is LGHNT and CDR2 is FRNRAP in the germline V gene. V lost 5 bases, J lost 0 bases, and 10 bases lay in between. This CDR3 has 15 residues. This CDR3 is CASGPHGATNEKLFF. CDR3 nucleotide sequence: TGTGCTAGTGGTCCGCACGGGGCAACTAATGAAAAACTGTTTTTT.

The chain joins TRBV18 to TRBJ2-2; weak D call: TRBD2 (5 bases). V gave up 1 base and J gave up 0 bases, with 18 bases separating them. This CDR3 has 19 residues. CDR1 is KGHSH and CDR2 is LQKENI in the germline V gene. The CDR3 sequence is CASSPLYFGADANTGELFF. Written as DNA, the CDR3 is TGTGCCAGCTCACCACTCTATTTCGGAGCGGACGCGAACACCGGGGAGCTGTTTTTT.

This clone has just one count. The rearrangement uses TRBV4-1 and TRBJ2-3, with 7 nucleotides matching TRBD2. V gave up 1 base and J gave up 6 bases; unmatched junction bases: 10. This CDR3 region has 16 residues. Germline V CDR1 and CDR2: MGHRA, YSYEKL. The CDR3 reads CASSQAPGGTQDTQYF. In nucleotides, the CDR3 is TGCGCCAGCAGCCAAGCACCGGGAGGTACACAGGATACGCAGTATTTT.

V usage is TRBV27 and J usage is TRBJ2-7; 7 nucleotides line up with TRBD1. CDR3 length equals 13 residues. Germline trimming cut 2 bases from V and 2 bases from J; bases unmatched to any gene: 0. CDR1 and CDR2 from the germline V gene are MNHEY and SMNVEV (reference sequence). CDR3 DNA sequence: TGTGCCAGCAGTTTAGGGACAGCCTACGAGCAGTACTTC. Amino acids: CASSLGTAYEQYF.

The DNA of the CDR3 is TGTGCCAGCATCCGGTCTGGGGCCAACGTCCTGACTTTC. Protein: CASIRSGANVLTF. This chain uses TRBV2 with TRBJ2-6; D remains unclear. Germline values: CDR1 SNHLY, CDR2 FYNNEI. Trimming pared 7 bases from V and 1 base from J, leaving 5 bases between. This CDR3 is 13 amino acids long.

DNA of the CDR3: TGTGCCAGCAGCCAAGGGAATAGCGAGGGCGCAGATACGCAGTATTTT. It codes for CASSQGNSEGADTQYF. The chain employs TRBV4-2 and TRBJ2-3; possibly TRBD2 for D (5 bases). The germline gives CDR1 LGHNA, CDR2 YNFKEQ. The V end was cut by 1 base, the J end by 4 bases, with 15 bases between. The CDR3 is 16 amino acids.

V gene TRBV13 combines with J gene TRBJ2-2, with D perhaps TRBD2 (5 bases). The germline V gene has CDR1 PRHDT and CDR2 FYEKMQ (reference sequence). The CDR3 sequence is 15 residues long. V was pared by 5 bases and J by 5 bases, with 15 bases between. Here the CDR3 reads CASSPDSLETGELFF. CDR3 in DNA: TGTGCCAGCAGCCCGGACTCCTTGGAGACCGGGGAGCTGTTTTTT.

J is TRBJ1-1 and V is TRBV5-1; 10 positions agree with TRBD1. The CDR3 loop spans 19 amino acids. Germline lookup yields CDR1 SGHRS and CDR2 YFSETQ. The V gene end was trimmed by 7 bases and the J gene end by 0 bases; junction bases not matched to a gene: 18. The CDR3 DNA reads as TGCGCCAGCTCCCTGGGGCCCTACCGGGACAGGGGAATGAACACTGAAGCTTTCTTT. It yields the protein CASSLGPYRDRGMNTEAFF. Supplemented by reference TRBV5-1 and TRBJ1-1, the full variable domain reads KAGVTQTPRYLIKTRGQQVTLSCSPISGHRSVSWYQQTPGQGLQFLFEYFSETQRNKGNFPGRFSGRQFSNSRSEMNVSTLELGDSALYLCASSLGPYRDRGMNTEAFFGQGTRLTVV.

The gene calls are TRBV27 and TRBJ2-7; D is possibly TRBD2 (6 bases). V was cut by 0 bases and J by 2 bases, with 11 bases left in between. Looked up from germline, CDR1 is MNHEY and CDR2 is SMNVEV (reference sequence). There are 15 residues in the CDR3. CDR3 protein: CASSLSVGGTYEQYF. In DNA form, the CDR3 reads TGTGCCAGCAGTTTATCGGTAGGCGGGACCTACGAGCAGTACTTC.

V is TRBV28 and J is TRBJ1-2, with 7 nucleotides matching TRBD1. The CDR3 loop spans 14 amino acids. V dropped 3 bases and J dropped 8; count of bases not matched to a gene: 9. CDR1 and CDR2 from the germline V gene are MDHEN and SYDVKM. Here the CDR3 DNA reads TGTGCCAGCAGTTTCGGACAGGCTGTAGGAGGCTACACCTTC. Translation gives CASSFGQAVGGYTF.

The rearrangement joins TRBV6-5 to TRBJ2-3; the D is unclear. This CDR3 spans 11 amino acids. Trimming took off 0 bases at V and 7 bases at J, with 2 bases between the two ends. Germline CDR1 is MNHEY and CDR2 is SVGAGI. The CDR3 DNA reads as TGTGCCAGCAGTTACTCTAATACGCAGTATTTT. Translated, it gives CASSYSNTQYF.

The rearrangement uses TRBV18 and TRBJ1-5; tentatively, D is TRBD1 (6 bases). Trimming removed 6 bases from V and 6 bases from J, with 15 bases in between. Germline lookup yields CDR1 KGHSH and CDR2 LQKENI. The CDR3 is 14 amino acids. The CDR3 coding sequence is TGTGCCAGCTCCTTTGACAGGTCCAGTCAGCCCCAGCATTTT. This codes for CASSFDRSSQPQHF.

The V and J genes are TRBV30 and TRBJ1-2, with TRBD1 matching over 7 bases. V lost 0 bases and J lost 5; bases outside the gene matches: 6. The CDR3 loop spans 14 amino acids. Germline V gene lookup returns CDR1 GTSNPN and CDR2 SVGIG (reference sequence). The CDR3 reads CAWSVPPGGYGYTF. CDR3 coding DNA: TGTGCCTGGAGTGTACCCCCAGGGGGATATGGCTACACCTTC. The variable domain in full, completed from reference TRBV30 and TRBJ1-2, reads SQTIHQWPATLVQPVGSPLSLECTVEGTSNPNLYWYRQAAGRGLQLLFYSVGIGQISSEVPQNLSASRPQDRQFILSSKKLLLSDSGFYLCAWSVPPGGYGYTFGSGTRLTVV.

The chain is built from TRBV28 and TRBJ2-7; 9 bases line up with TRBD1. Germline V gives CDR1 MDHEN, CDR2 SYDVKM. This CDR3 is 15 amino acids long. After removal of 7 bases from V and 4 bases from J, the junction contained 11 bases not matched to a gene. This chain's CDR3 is CASTSEDRGSYEQYF. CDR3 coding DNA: TGTGCCAGCACCTCGGAGGACAGGGGTTCTTACGAGCAGTACTTC.

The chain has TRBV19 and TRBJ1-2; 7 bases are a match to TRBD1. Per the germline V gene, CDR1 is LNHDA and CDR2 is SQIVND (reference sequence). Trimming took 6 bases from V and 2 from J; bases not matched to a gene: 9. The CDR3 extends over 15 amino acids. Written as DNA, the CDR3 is TGTGCCAGTAGCGATACACAGGGGAACAACTATGGCTACACCTTC. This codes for CASSDTQGNNYGYTF. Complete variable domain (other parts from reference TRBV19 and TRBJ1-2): DGGITQSPKYLFRKEGQNVTLSCEQNLNHDAMYWYRQDPGQGLRLIYYSQIVNDFQKGDIAEGYSVSREKKESFPLTVTSAQKNPTAFYLCASSDTQGNNYGYTFGSGTRLTVV.

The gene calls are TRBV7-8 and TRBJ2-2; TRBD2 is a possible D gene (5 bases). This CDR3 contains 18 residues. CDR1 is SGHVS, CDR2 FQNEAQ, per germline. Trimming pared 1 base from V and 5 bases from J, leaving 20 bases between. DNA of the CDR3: TGTGCCAGCAGCTTAGAAAGGCCCAGAGTTCGGGGAACCGGGGAGCTGTTTTTT. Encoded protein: CASSLERPRVRGTGELFF.

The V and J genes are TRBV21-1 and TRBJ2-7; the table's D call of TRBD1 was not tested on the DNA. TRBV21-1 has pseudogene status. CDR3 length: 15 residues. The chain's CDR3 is CASSKSWDSSYEQYF. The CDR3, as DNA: TGTGCCAGCAGCAAAAGCTGGGACAGTTCCTACGAGCAGTACTTC.

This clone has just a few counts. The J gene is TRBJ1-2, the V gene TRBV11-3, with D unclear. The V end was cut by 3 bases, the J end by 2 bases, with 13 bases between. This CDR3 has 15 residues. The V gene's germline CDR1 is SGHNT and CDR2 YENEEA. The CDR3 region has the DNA TGTGCCAGCAGCTTTTGGGCATACGACAACTATGGCTACACCTTC. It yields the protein CASSFWAYDNYGYTF.

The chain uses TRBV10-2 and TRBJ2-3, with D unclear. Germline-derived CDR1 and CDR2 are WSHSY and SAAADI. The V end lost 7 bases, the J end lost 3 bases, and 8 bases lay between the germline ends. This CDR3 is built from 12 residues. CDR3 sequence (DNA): TGCGCCAGCACAAGACATACAGATACGCAGTATTTT. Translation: CASTRHTDTQYF.

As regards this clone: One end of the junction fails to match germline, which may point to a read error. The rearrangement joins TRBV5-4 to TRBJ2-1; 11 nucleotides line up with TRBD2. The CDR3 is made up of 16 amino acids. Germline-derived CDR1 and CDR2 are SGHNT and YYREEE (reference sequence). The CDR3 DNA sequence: TGTGCCAACAGCTTCGAAGGGACTAGCGGTTACAATGAGCAGTTCTTC. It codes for CANSFEGTSGYNEQFF. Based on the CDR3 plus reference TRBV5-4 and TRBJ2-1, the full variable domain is ETGVTQSPTHLIKTRGQQVTLRCSSQSGHNTVSWYQQALGQGPQFIFQYYREEENGRGNFPPRFSGLQFPNYSSELNVNALELDDSALYLCANSFEGTSGYNEQFFGPGTRLTVL.

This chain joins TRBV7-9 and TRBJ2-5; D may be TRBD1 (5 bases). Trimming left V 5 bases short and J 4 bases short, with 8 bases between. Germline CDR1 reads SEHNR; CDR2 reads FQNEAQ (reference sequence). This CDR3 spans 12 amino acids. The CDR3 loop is CASSAQGETQYF. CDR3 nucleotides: TGTGCCAGCAGCGCCCAGGGAGAGACCCAGTACTTC.

CDR3 DNA: TGTGCCAGCAGCGGAGGTTGGGCCTCAGATACGCAGTATTTT. Translating gives CASSGGWASDTQYF. The gene calls are TRBV5-4 and TRBJ2-3; D is perhaps TRBD2 (5 bases). CDR1 and CDR2 (germline): SGHNT, YYREEE (reference sequence). V was trimmed by 4 bases and J by 4 bases, leaving 13 bases between them. CDR3 size: 14 residues.

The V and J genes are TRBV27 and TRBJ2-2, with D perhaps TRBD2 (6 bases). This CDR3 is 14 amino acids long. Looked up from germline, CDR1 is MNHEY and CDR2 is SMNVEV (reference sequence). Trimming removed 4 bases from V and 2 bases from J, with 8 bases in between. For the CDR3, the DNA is TGTGCCAGCAGTTGGAGGGGCAACACCGGGGAGCTGTTTTTT. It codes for CASSWRGNTGELFF.

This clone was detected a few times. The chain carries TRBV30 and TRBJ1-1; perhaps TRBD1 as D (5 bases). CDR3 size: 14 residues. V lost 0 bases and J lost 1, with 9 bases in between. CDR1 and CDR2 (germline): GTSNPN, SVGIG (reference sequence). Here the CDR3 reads CAWSVQARNTEAFF. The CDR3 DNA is TGTGCCTGGAGTGTACAGGCCCGGAACACTGAAGCTTTCTTT.

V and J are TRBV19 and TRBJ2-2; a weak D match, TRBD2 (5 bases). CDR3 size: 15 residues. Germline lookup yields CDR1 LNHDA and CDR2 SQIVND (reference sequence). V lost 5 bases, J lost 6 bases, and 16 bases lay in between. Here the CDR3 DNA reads TGTGCCAGTAGTGGGAAGGGTAGCGTCGCCGGGGAGCTGTTTTTT. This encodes CASSGKGSVAGELFF.